This record concerns one T cell receptor (beta chain) sequence. Its antigen is unidentified. Sequencing relied on a cDNA template that was reverse transcribed from extracted RNA. Only in-frame clones appear in the TCRdb table, and some are missing; sequencing was by immunoSEQ multiplex PCR. The sample carries about 210,000 clones, 66% recorded once. The treatment here: oral pan-JAK inhibitor, 5-10 mg twice daily. From alopecia areata patients, lesional scalp punch biopsies and peripheral blood were collected. Using a FACSAria, the CD4+ and CD8+ T cells were sorted from the PBMCs. The sample belongs to a study of CD8+ T cells in alopecia areata. Turning to the study itself: Administration of oral tofacitinib to treated patients was at 5 to 10 mg twice daily. Broader study findings: Many expanded lesional clones persisted during tofacitinib (in both scalp and blood).

Germline V gene data show CDR1 as MNHEY and CDR2 as SMNVEV (reference sequence). This CDR3 is built from 16 residues. V lost 5 bases, J lost 3 bases, and 9 bases stayed unmatched. Sequencing was performed on CD4+ T cells sorted from blood, taken at approximately week 42, from a patient treated with tofacitinib. The receptor was isolated from a human donor with alopecia areata. The chain has TRBV27 and TRBJ2-1; 8 bases match TRBD2. In DNA form, the CDR3 reads TGTGCCAGCAGTCTAGGGTGGGGGACTAGCTACAATGAGCAGTTCTTC. Residues: CASSLGWGTSYNEQFF.